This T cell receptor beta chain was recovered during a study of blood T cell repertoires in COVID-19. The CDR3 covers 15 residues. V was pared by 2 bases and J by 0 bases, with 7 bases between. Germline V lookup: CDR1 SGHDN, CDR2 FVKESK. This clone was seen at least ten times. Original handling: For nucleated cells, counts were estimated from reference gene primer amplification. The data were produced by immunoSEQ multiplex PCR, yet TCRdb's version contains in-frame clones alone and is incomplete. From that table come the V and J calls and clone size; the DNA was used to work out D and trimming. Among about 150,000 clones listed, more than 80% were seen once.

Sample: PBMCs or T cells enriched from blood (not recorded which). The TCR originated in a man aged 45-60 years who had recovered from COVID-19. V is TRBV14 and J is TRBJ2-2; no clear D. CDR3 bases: TGTGCCAGCAGCCAACCACAGTCGAACACCGGGGAGCTGTTTTTT. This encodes CASSQPQSNTGELFF.